The subject of this entry is one T cell receptor beta chain. Its antigen is not identified. Method: immunoSEQ multiplex PCR; TCRdb's copy keeps in-frame clones and lacks some. Among thousands of clones listed, roughly two thirds were seen once. V lost 3 bases and J 6 bases, leaving 3 bases between the germline ends. Germline V gives CDR1 MNHEY, CDR2 SMNVEV (reference sequence). The CDR3 covers 11 residues. This entry belongs to a study of graft-versus-host responses after intestinal transplantation. Turning to the study itself: Isolated intestinal, liver-intestinal, or multivisceral transplants had been given to the recipients. Every one of the recipients received anti-thymocyte globulin induction and afterwards took tacrolimus and steroids for roughly three years. Findings of the study overall: GvH clones occurred in recipient marrow; some first appeared in ileum or blood. Peak circulating GvH clone levels were associated with early post-transplant HvG declines.

The TCR sequence derives from a human patient who received an intestinal transplant, so some T cells may come from the graft donor. The sequencing here drew on PBMCs, taken about 530 days after intestinal transplant. This sequence joins TRBV27 and TRBJ1-5; D remains ambiguous. The CDR3 sequence: CASSFFQPQHF. CDR3 nucleotide sequence: TGTGCCAGCAGTTTTTTTCAGCCCCAGCATTTT.